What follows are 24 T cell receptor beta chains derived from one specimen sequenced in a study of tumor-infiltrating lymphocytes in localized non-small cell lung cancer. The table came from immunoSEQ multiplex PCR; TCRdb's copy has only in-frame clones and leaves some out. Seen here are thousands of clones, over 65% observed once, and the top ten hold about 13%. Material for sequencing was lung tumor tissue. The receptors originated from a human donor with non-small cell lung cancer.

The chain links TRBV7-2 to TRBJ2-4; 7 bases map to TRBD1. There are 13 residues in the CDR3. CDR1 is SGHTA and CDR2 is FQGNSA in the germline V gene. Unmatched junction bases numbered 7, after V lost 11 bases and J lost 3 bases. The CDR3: CASRAGGKNIQYF. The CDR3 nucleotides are TGTGCCTCCAGGGCAGGGGGCAAAAACATTCAGTACTTC.

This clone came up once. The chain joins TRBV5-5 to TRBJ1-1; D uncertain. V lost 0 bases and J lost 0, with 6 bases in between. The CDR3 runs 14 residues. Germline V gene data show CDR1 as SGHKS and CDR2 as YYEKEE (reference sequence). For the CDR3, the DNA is TGTGCCAGCAGCTTGGGGCCAGTGAACACTGAAGCTTTCTTT. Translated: CASSLGPVNTEAFF.

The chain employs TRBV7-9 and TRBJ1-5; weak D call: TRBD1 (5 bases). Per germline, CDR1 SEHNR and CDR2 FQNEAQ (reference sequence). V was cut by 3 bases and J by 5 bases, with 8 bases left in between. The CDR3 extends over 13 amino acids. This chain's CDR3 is CASSLGGYQPQHF. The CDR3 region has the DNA TGTGCCAGCAGCTTGGGGGGATATCAGCCCCAGCATTTT.

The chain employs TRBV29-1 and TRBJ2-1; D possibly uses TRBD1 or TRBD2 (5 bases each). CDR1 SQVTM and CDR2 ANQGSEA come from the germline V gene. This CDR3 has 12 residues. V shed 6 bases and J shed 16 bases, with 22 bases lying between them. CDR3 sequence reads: CSVPTDSPGVFF. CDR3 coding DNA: TGCAGCGTGCCGACAGACTCCCCCGGGGTCTTCTTC.

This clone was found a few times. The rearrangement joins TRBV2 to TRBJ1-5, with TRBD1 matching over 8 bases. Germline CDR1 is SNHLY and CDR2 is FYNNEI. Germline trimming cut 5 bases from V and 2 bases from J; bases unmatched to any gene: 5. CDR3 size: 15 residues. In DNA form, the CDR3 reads TGTGCCAGCAGTATCGAGACAGGGGGCAATCAGCCCCAGCATTTT. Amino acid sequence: CASSIETGGNQPQHF. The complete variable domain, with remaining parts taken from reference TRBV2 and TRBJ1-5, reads EPEVTQTPSHQVTQMGQEVILRCVPISNHLYFYWYRQILGQKVEFLVSFYNNEISEKSEIFDDQFSVERPDGSNFTLKIRSTKLEDSAMYFCASSIETGGNQPQHFGDGTRLSIL.

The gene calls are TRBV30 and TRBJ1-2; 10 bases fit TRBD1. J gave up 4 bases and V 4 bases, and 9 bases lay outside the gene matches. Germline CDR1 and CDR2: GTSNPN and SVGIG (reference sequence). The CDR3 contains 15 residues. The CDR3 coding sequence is TGTGCCTGGACTCCCGGGACAGGGGATTTCTATGGCTACACCTTC. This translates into CAWTPGTGDFYGYTF.

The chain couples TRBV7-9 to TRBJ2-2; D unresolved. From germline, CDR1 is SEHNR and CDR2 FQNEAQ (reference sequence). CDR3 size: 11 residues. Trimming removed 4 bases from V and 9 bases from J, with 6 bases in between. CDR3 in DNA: TGTGCCAGCAGCTCAAGTCGGGAGCTGTTTTTT. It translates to CASSSSRELFF.

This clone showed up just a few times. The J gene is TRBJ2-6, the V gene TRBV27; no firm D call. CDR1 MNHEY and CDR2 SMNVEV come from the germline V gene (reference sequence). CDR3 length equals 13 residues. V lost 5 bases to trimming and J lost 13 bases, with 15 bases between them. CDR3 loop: CASSTRALGVLTF. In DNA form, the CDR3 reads TGTGCCAGCAGTACCCGGGCCCTCGGGGTCCTGACTTTC.

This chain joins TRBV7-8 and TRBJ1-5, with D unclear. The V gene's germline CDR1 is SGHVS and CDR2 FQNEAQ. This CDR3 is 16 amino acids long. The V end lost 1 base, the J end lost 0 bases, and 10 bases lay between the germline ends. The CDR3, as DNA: TGTGCCAGCAGCTTAGACGGGCTGTATAGCAATCAGCCCCAGCATTTT. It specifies CASSLDGLYSNQPQHF.

This CDR3 reads CATSIGTGYEQYV. In nucleotides, the CDR3 is TGTGCCACCAGCATTGGGACAGGGTACGAGCAGTACGTC. This sequence joins TRBV15 and TRBJ2-7; 9 bases align to TRBD1. With V trimmed by 4 bases and J by 4 bases, 2 bases remained unmatched. The CDR3 runs to 13 residues. CDR1 and CDR2 from the germline V gene are LNHNV and YYDKDF (reference sequence).

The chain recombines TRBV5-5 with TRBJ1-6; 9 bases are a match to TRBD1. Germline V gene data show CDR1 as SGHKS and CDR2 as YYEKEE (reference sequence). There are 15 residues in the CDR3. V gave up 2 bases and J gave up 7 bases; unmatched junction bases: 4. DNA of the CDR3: TGTGCCAGCAGCTTATCGGGACAGGGAAATTCACCCCTCCACTTT. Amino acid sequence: CASSLSGQGNSPLHF. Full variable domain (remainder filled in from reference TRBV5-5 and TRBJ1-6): DAGVTQSPTHLIKTRGQQVTLRCSPISGHKSVSWYQQVLGQGPQFIFQYYEKEERGRGNFPDRFSARQFPNYSSELNVNALLLGDSALYLCASSLSGQGNSPLHFGNGTRLTVT.

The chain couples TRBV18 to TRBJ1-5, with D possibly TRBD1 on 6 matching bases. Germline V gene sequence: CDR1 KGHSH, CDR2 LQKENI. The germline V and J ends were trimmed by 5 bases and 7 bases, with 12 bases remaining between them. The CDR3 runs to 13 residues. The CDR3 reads CASSSGAGQPQHF. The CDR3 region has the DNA TGTGCCAGCTCATCAGGGGCCGGGCAGCCCCAGCATTTT.

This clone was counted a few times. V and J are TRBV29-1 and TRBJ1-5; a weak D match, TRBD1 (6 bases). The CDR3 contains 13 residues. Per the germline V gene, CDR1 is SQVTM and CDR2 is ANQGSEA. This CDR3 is CSVQGWKGGPQHF. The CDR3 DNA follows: TGCAGTGTACAGGGATGGAAGGGTGGACCCCAGCATTTT.

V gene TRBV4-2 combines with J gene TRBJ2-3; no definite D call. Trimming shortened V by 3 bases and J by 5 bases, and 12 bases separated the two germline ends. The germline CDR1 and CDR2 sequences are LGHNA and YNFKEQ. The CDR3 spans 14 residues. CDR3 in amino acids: CASSHRQVEDTQYF. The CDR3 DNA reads TGTGCCAGCAGCCACCGACAAGTAGAAGATACGCAGTATTTT.

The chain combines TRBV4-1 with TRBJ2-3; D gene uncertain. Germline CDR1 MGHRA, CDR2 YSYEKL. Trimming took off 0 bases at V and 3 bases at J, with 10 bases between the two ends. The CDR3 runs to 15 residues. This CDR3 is CASSQDGLRTDTQYF. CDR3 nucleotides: TGCGCCAGCAGCCAAGATGGCTTGCGGACAGATACGCAGTATTTT.

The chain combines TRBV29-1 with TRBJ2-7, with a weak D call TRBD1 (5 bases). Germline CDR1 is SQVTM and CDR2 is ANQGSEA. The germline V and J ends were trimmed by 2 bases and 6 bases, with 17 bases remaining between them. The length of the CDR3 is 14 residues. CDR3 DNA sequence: TGCAGCGTTGAAAGGTCTTGGGGCTCAGCCGAGCAGTACTTC. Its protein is CSVERSWGSAEQYF.

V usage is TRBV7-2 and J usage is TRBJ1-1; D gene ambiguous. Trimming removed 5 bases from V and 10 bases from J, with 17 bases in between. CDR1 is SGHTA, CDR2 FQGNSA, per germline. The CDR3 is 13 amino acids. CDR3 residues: CASSPGRGYRAFF. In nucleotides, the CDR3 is TGTGCCAGCAGCCCGGGCCGGGGTTATCGAGCTTTCTTT.

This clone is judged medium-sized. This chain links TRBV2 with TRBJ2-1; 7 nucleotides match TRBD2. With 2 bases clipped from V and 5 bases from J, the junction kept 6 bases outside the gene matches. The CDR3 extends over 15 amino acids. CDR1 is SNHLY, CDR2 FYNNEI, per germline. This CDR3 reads CASSERASGNNEQFF. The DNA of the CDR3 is TGTGCCAGCAGTGAACGGGCGAGCGGGAACAATGAGCAGTTCTTC.

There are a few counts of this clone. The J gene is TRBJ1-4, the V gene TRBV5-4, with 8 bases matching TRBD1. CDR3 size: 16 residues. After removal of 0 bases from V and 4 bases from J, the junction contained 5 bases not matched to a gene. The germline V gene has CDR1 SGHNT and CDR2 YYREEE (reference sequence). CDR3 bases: TGTGCCAGCAGCTTGGGCGGGACAGGAGTTAATGAAAAACTGTTTTTT. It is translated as CASSLGGTGVNEKLFF.

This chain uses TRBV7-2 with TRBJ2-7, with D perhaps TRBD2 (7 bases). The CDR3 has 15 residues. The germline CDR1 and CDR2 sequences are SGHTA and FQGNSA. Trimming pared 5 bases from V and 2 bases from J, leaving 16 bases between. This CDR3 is CASSLHTGRAYEQYF. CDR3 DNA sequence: TGTGCCAGCAGCCTTCACACAGGGAGGGCCTACGAGCAGTACTTC.

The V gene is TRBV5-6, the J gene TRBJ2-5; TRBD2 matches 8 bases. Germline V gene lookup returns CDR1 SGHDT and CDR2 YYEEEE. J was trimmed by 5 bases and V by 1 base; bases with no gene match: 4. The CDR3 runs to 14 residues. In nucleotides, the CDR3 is TGTGCCAGCAGCTTGAAAGCGGGAGTTGAGACCCAGTACTTC. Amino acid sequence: CASSLKAGVETQYF.

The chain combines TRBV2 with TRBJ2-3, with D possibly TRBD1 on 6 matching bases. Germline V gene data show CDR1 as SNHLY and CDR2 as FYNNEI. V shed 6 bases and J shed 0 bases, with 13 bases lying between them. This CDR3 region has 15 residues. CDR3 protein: CASSPQGWSTDTQYF. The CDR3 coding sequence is TGTGCCAGCAGCCCACAGGGTTGGAGCACAGATACGCAGTATTTT.

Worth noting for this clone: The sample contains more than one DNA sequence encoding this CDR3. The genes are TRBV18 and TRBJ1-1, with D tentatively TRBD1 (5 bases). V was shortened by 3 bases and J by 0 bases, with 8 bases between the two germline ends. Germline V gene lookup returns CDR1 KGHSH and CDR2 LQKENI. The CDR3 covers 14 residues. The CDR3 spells CASSPRQLNTEAFF. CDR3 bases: TGTGCCAGCTCACCCAGACAGCTGAACACTGAAGCTTTCTTT.

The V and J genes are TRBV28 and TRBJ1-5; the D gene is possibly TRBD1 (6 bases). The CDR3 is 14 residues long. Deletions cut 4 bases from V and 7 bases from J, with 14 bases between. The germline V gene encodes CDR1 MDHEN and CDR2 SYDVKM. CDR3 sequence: CASSSTGGGQPQHF. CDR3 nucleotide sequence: TGTGCCAGCAGTTCGACTGGGGGCGGACAGCCCCAGCATTTT.